The T cell receptor beta chain under discussion was sequenced for a study of metastatic and nonmetastatic thyroid tumors. Study information: Repertoires from malignant and benign thyroid patients were compared across blood and tumor or nodule tissue.

There are many counts of this clone. Per the original methods: Variation in CDR3 across clinicopathological groups served as the basis for constructing a distant-metastasis classifier in papillary thyroid cancer. TCRdb re-called clones via MiXCR from the PCR reads. The V and J calls shown here were made by TCRdb, not taken from the authors' results. This repertoire shows 15,000 to 20,000 clones, 9.5% to 15% found once; its top ten account for approximately 30%. Trimming pared 1 base from V and 2 bases from J, leaving 14 bases between. The CDR3 consists of 15 residues. Germline values: CDR1 DFQATT, CDR2 SNEGSKA (reference sequence). Not a single patient had been given any form of treatment at any point before undergoing thyroid surgery.

This chain links TRBV20-1 with TRBJ2-5, with D possibly matching TRBD2 (5 bases). The source is a female donor with papillary thyroid cancer or a benign thyroid nodule (not recorded which). Some clones in this sample may be carry-over from other donors' samples. The sample was blood. This CDR3 is CSARGPGGTQETQYF. The CDR3 DNA follows: TGCAGTGCTAGAGGCCCCGGAGGAACTCAAGAGACCCAGTACTTC.